The present TCR beta chain was sequenced within a study of CD8+ T cells in alopecia areata. Points from the study as a whole: With patients, TCR sharing proved less clear than in mice, a difference possibly related to HLA. Sequencing of scalp samples also includes resident alphabeta T cells from normal skin.

As for this clone: No antigen is known for it.

Germline CDR1 reads SQVTM; CDR2 reads ANQGSEA. The CDR3 runs to 14 residues. Trimming removed 5 bases from V and 4 bases from J; junction bases left unmatched: 9. CD4+ and CD8+ T cells were sorted from PBMCs. Once RNA had been extracted, it was reverse transcribed into cDNA to act as the sequencing template. TCRdb's copy holds only in-frame clones and misses some; the assay was immunoSEQ multiplex PCR. This sample carries some 160,000 clones, less than 75% of them seen once, and the ten largest clones take less than 40%. The source of this sequence is a human donor in good health. This rearrangement joins TRBV29-1 to TRBJ1-2, with 8 bases lining up with TRBD1. Sequenced input: CD8+ T cells sorted from blood. In DNA, the CDR3 is TGCAGCGTTTGGGACAGGCTAGGAATCTATGGCTACACCTTC. It yields the protein CSVWDRLGIYGYTF.